This T cell receptor beta chain was profiled in a study of T-cell reconstitution after alpha-beta-depleted transplantation in children. Unique molecular identifiers were incorporated during preparation of the TCRbeta library. TCRdb analysed the PCR reads with MiXCR anew, one entry per CDR3 protein. The sample contains around 140,000 distinct CDR3 sequences, 8% to 10% of which appear only once. This clonotype was counted ten times or more. As yet, its antigen is unknown. CDR3 length equals 15 residues. Trimming shortened V by 1 base and J by 3 bases, and 13 bases separated the two germline ends. Germline CDR1 SGHVS, CDR2 FNYEAQ. Study-level points and caveats: From newly produced T cells came most of the T-cell counts and diversity one year after transplant. Several patients had high TCRbeta diversity at day 60; it came from surviving recipient T cells and thymic progenitors. Reportedly, only several hundred clones from non-depleted graft cells drove alpha-beta T-cell counts at about two months.

The origin of this receptor is a female patient aged 2-9 years who had a stem cell transplant for congenital amegakaryocytic thrombocytopenia, so the T cells may come from the graft donor. This specimen was PBMCs, mostly from graft donor cells, taken 180 days after TCRalphabeta/CD19-depleted stem cell transplant. This chain joins TRBV7-6 and TRBJ2-7; tentatively, D is TRBD1 or TRBD2 (5 bases each). This CDR3 reads CASSLGGGRGYEQYF. The CDR3 coding sequence is TGTGCCAGCAGCTTAGGTGGGGGAAGGGGCTACGAGCAGTACTTC.